This T cell receptor beta chain is from a study of blood T cell repertoires in COVID-19. About the research overall: Acute and convalescent COVID-19 specimens originated in the United States, Italy and Spain.

Under the authors' procedure: Reference gene primer amplification gave estimated nucleated cell counts. Using immunoSEQ multiplex PCR, the repertoire was profiled, and TCRdb retains in-frame clones only, with some absent. The V and J calls and clone size were taken over from that table, and D and trimming were inferred from the DNA. The profile covers around 390,000 clones, with about 87% appearing a single time and approximately 9.3% taken by the ten largest. Participant-reported clinical history was the basis for cohort assignment. The recovered donors of Cohort 3 showed two negative PCRs, clearance, or symptom resolution. V was clipped by 4 bases and J by 0 bases; unmatched bases: 7. The germline V gene has CDR1 SGHVS and CDR2 FQNEAQ. The CDR3 length is 16 residues.

The sequencing sample was made of PBMCs or T cells enriched from blood (not recorded which). This clonotype was sampled from a woman between 45 and 65 years old who had recovered from COVID-19. J is TRBJ2-3 and V is TRBV7-8; 7 nucleotides match TRBD2. CDR3 coding DNA: TGTGCCAGCAGCTACCGAGAGCGGGGTAGCACAGATACGCAGTATTTT. Protein sequence: CASSYRERGSTDTQYF.